The clone carrying this TCR beta chain showed up just a few times. This entry is derived from a study of T cells after yellow fever vaccination. In germline, CDR1 is SQVTM, CDR2 ANQGSEA. The CDR3 runs 12 residues. V was shortened by 6 bases and J by 3 bases, with 11 bases between the two germline ends. A single record per CDR3 protein comes from TCRdb applying MiXCR to the 5' RACE reads. The sample carries some 340,000 distinct CDR3 sequences, roughly 4.3% recorded once. This specimen consisted of PBMCs, obtained 5 days after the yellow fever booster vaccination. This clonotype originated in a man in his late teens or twenties who received the YFV17D yellow fever vaccine. The V call is TRBV29-1, the J call TRBJ1-2, with no clear D. The CDR3 bases are TGCAGCGTCGCGGCCAGCTACTATGGCTACACCTTC. Translated, it gives CSVAASYYGYTF.